This record looks at one T cell receptor (beta chain) sequence and its context. Its antigen is unknown. Within one base of it there is no much larger clone, and no base qualities were kept. The sample comes from a study of blood T cells in healthy people across ages (dated by TCRdb to between 2014 and 2017). With regard to the full study: In model experiments, roughly one uniquely barcoded TCR beta cDNA molecule per two T cells was captured by template switching. The study measured age-related changes in TCR beta repertoire diversity using deep sequencing normalized with unique cDNA molecular identifiers. Four age groups were formed from the donors: young (average approximately 16 years), middle-aged (just under 40), aged (around 68) and long-lived (about 80). To avoid experimental bias, donors of different ages were randomly spread across the sequencing lanes. The study analyzed two additional independent replicas of 1 million unique cDNA reads from the same blood draw for two donors, one aged 18 to 30 and one aged 80 or older. Beyond this particular receptor, the publication reports: As age increased, observed TCR beta diversity per million T cells dropped in a roughly linear way, and a significant reduction was already evident by age roughly 36. Estimates of total diversity based on one million sequenced T cells were regarded as lower bounds and as underestimates. A strong correlation was found between observed TCR beta diversity and the percentage of naive T cells measured by flow cytometry. The CMV infection status of donors was not known, potentially confounding age-related changes in expanded clonotypes. Bulk unsorted PBMC profiling prevented conclusive comparison of naive and antigen-experienced compartments. Compared with the aged group, the long-lived group had more naive CD4+ T cells, fewer expanded clones and increased TCR diversity, a pattern suggesting age selection.

Systemically healthy Caucasian individuals from Russia, approximately 39 in total and aged roughly 6 to 100 years, were included as donors. Around 10 milliliters of peripheral blood were drawn from each donor into EDTA-treated Vacutainer tubes. Ficoll-Paque density-gradient centrifugation was used to isolate PBMCs, with at least 7 million obtained per sample. Total RNA was extracted from PBMCs with Trizol reagent, with at least 5.5 micrograms obtained per sample. For every donor, an aliquot of PBMCs went through flow cytometry to measure the percentages of naive CD45RAhigh/CD27high T cells. The library was produced with 5' RACE. Instrument on record: Illumina HiSeq 2500. A second roughly 6 to 11 cycle PCR used a sample-barcoded 5' primer and a J-beta primer mix. Each TCR beta cDNA molecule received a unique molecular identifier from a template-switch 5' adaptor carrying 12 random nucleotides. At least 2.5 million CDR3-containing paired-end reads were obtained from each sample. First-strand cDNA was synthesized from all RNA with the Mint cDNA synthesis kit, primed by a TRBC-specific oligonucleotide. All cDNA was treated with uracil-DNA glycosylase and then went through a first 18-cycle PCR with the universal primers M1SS and BC2_uni_R. The paper's data handling went like this. For normalization, 1 million high-quality reads were randomly selected from each sample, with every read carrying a distinct molecular identifier. Instead of being binned into consensus sequences, reads that shared molecular identifiers were thrown out. MiTCR, set to a Q25 quality threshold and the strictest error-elimination algorithm, was used for CDR3 identification, clonotype clustering and error correction. A nonparametric unseen species model using Euler transformation provided a lower-bound estimate of total TCR beta diversity. TCRdb reprocessed the public reads (quality trimming at Q25 with fastp, clone calling with MiXCR) and kept in-frame beta chains. Entries that share a CDR3 protein sequence are merged under the most common genes and DNA. The V and J calls and clone size come from TCRdb's table, not from the authors' own analysis. The table for this sample lists 550,000 to 700,000 distinct CDR3 sequences; about 26% of them were counted only once. The top ten clones comprise under 20% of the sample.

This receptor was taken from a woman in her 70s in good health. Sequenced material: blood.

Here is the DNA: TGCGCCAGCAGCCAAGATCGGGGGAGCTCTGGAAACACCATATATTTT. Its product reads: CASSQDRGSSGNTIYF. In this chain, TRBV4-1 is recombined with TRBJ1-3, and perhaps TRBD1 as D gene, on 5 matching bases. Via the germline V gene, CDR1 is MGHRA and CDR2 YSYEKL. V loses 0 bases, J loses 0 bases, and the germline ends lie 9 bases apart. Its CDR3 holds 16 amino acids, cysteine through phenylalanine. The entry retains the CDR3 DNA only, 48 bases that are in frame from base 1.